The clone carrying this T cell receptor (beta chain) came up many times. What it recognizes is unknown. This specimen belongs to a study of blood T cells in healthy people across ages. Study conclusions and caveats: Fewer expanded clones and more diversity marked long-lived versus aged donors.

Donors each provided approximately 9.6 milliliters of peripheral blood. Germline loops: CDR1 MDHEN, CDR2 SYDVKM. CDR3 length: 17 residues. Trimming took 2 bases from V and 4 from J, leaving 17 bases between them. A second PCR, run for about 7 to 11 cycles, used a sample-barcoded 5' primer plus a J-beta primer mix. TCRdb reanalysed the 5' RACE reads using MiXCR and keeps one entry per CDR3 protein. This table holds roughly 800,000 distinct CDR3 sequences, approximately 25% found once. These data were also filed under a second study, of T cells of mothers and their children. That study reports: Several million TCR beta reads per child versus over 9.5 million per mother. Mothers and children who were related shared slightly more overlap than unrelated pairs, but not significantly more.

Sequencing input: blood. The genes are TRBV28 and TRBJ1-4, with D tentatively TRBD1 (5 bases). This TCR came from a boy aged 10-17 years in good health. The CDR3 DNA reads as TGTGCCAGCAGTTTAATGAGTTTCAGGGCATATAATGAAAAACTGTTTTTT. Protein: CASSLMSFRAYNEKLFF.